These 15 T cell receptor beta chains originate from one sample sequenced in a study of cytomegalovirus exposure and HLA in healthy donors. PCR employed 60 Vbeta and 13 Jbeta primers. The method was immunoSEQ multiplex PCR; TCRdb's version includes in-frame clones alone and lacks a portion of them. Seen here are about 110,000 clones, approximately 11% observed once, and the top ten hold 16%. Sequencing used PBMCs. The origin of the receptors is a middle-aged man in good health and CMV-seropositive.

The sample holds a few counts of this clone. The chain carries TRBV4-1 and TRBJ1-5; a weak D match, TRBD1 (5 bases). The CDR3 extends over 14 amino acids. Trimming shortened V by 0 bases and J by 2 bases, and 5 bases separated the two germline ends. Germline CDR1 MGHRA, CDR2 YSYEKL. The CDR3 region has the DNA TGCGCCAGCAGCCAAGACAGGGGCAATCAGCCCCAGCATTTT. Amino acids: CASSQDRGNQPQHF.

The V gene is TRBV28, the J gene TRBJ1-2, with D maybe TRBD1 (5 bases). Per the germline V gene, CDR1 is MDHEN and CDR2 is SYDVKM. This CDR3 contains 14 residues. Between the trimmed V and J ends, which lost 5 bases and 0 bases, there was a span of 10 bases. The chain's CDR3 is CASSRGLSNYGYTF. CDR3 nucleotides: TGTGCCAGCAGTAGGGGCCTATCTAACTATGGCTACACCTTC.

The table lists this clone with a few counts. The chain uses TRBV6-5 and TRBJ2-5; 8 nucleotides agree with TRBD1. Germline CDR1 MNHEY, CDR2 SVGAGI. The CDR3 is 15 residues long. The V segment lost 3 bases and the J segment 5 bases; nucleotides outside the gene matches: 8. The CDR3 protein is CASSYTTGGWETQYF. CDR3 sequence (DNA): TGTGCCAGCAGTTATACAACAGGGGGATGGGAGACCCAGTACTTC.

This clone was seen only a few times. This rearrangement joins TRBV15 to TRBJ2-7; 10 bases match TRBD1. Unmatched junction bases numbered 9, after V lost 2 bases and J lost 2 bases. Germline V gene lookup returns CDR1 LNHNV and CDR2 YYDKDF (reference sequence). The CDR3 has 17 residues. DNA for the CDR3: TGTGCCACCAGCAGAAAAACCGGGACAGGGGTGGCCTACGAGCAGTACTTC. As protein: CATSRKTGTGVAYEQYF.

This clone showed up just a few times. The V call is TRBV27, the J call TRBJ2-7; the match to TRBD1 covers 8 bases. The CDR3 runs 17 residues. Losses at the gene ends were 2 bases for V and 4 bases for J; bases not matched to a gene: 13. Germline CDR1 is MNHEY and CDR2 is SMNVEV (reference sequence). Written as DNA, the CDR3 is TGTGCCAGCAGTTTAGGCAGGGGGCGCGACTACGGGTACGAGCAGTACTTC. It yields the protein CASSLGRGRDYGYEQYF.

This clone was picked up a small number of times. The CDR3 DNA follows: TGCGCCAGCAGGACTAGCGGGACCTCCTACAATGAGCAGTTCTTC. The encoded protein is CASRTSGTSYNEQFF. This sequence joins TRBV5-1 and TRBJ2-1; 11 bases are a match to TRBD2. The J segment lost 0 bases and the V segment lost 5 bases, leaving 1 base of the junction unmatched. The CDR3 spans 15 residues. The germline V gene has CDR1 SGHRS and CDR2 YFSETQ. Full variable domain (outside the CDR3, taken from reference TRBV5-1 and TRBJ2-1): KAGVTQTPRYLIKTRGQQVTLSCSPISGHRSVSWYQQTPGQGLQFLFEYFSETQRNKGNFPGRFSGRQFSNSRSEMNVSTLELGDSALYLCASRTSGTSYNEQFFGPGTRLTVL.

This clone occurred a few times. The chain carries TRBV30 and TRBJ2-5; possibly TRBD1 for D (5 bases). The CDR3 loop spans 13 amino acids. From germline, CDR1 is GTSNPN and CDR2 SVGIG (reference sequence). Trimming took 0 bases from V and 7 from J, leaving 12 bases between them. The CDR3 here is CAWSVQGRGTQYF. CDR3 nucleotides: TGTGCCTGGAGTGTACAAGGAAGGGGGACCCAGTACTTC.

The chain uses TRBV18 and TRBJ1-2, with D possibly being TRBD1 (5 bases). Looked up from germline, CDR1 is KGHSH and CDR2 is LQKENI. The CDR3 is made up of 12 amino acids. The V end was cut by 2 bases, the J end by 14 bases, with 15 bases between. The DNA for the CDR3 is TGTGCCAGCTCACCAGGGGCCCTCTCTGGGACCTTC. It yields the protein CASSPGALSGTF.

This clone was recorded a few times. CDR3 coding DNA: TGTGCCAGCAGCGTCCGACGAACAGGGGAAGACTCTGGAAACACCATATATTTT. Translated, it gives CASSVRRTGEDSGNTIYF. The chain combines TRBV9 with TRBJ1-3; TRBD1 aligns across 7 bases. Germline V lookup: CDR1 SGDLS, CDR2 YYNGEE. CDR3 length: 18 amino acids. Unmatched junction bases numbered 11, after V lost 2 bases and J lost 0 bases. The whole variable domain, filled in from reference TRBV9 and TRBJ1-3, reads DSGVTQTPKHLITATGQRVTLRCSPRSGDLSVYWYQQSLDQGLQFLIQYYNGEERAKGNILERFSAQQFPDLHSELNLSSLELGDSALYFCASSVRRTGEDSGNTIYFGEGSWLTVV.

The chain employs TRBV11-3 and TRBJ2-1, with 10 bases identical to TRBD2. Unmatched junction bases numbered 1, after V lost 5 bases and J lost 0 bases. The CDR3 length is 15 residues. The germline V gene encodes CDR1 SGHNT and CDR2 YENEEA. In nucleotides, the CDR3 is TGTGCCAGCAGCCCTAGCGGGAGCTCCTACAATGAGCAGTTCTTC. This translates into CASSPSGSSYNEQFF.

The chain recombines TRBV7-2 with TRBJ2-1; 10 bases agree with TRBD2. V shed 1 base, J shed 0 bases, and the junction held 3 bases outside the gene matches. The CDR3 is made up of 17 amino acids. The germline V gene has CDR1 SGHTA and CDR2 FQGNSA. The CDR3 DNA sequence: TGTGCCAGCAGCTTAGGCCCTAGCGGGAGCTCCTACAATGAGCAGTTCTTC. Translated: CASSLGPSGSSYNEQFF.

In its sample, this clone was seen a few times. The chain links TRBV30 to TRBJ1-6; D not certain. Germline CDR1 and CDR2: GTSNPN and SVGIG (reference sequence). V was shortened by 0 bases and J by 8 bases, with 11 bases between the two germline ends. This CDR3 has 14 amino acids. The CDR3 loop reads CAWSVLEAHSPLHF. CDR3 sequence (DNA): TGTGCCTGGAGTGTACTAGAGGCCCATTCACCCCTCCACTTT.

This clone was found a few times. The V gene is TRBV27, the J gene TRBJ1-2; unclear D gene. This CDR3 spans 10 amino acids. The V end lost 3 bases, the J end lost 8 bases, and 4 bases lay between the germline ends. CDR1 is MNHEY, CDR2 SMNVEV, per germline (reference sequence). The CDR3 loop is CASSFPGYTF. Here the CDR3 DNA reads TGTGCCAGCAGTTTCCCAGGCTACACCTTC.

This clone was seen a handful of times. V and J are TRBV29-1 and TRBJ1-1; 8 bases are shared with TRBD1. The V gene end was trimmed by 7 bases and the J gene end by 5 bases; junction bases not matched to a gene: 15. In germline, CDR1 is SQVTM, CDR2 ANQGSEA. CDR3 size: 15 residues. The DNA of the CDR3 is TGCAGCGCCCTATCGGGCCAGGGGGCGAGTACTGAAGCTTTCTTT. Translation: CSALSGQGASTEAFF.

The V gene is TRBV19, the J gene TRBJ1-5; D remains ambiguous. The CDR3 has 16 residues. V dropped 7 bases and J dropped 2 bases, with 18 bases sitting between them. The V gene's germline CDR1 is LNHDA and CDR2 SQIVND (reference sequence). CDR3 sequence reads: CASNSAGGGGNQPQHF. The CDR3 DNA reads as TGTGCCAGTAACTCCGCGGGCGGTGGTGGCAATCAGCCCCAGCATTTT.